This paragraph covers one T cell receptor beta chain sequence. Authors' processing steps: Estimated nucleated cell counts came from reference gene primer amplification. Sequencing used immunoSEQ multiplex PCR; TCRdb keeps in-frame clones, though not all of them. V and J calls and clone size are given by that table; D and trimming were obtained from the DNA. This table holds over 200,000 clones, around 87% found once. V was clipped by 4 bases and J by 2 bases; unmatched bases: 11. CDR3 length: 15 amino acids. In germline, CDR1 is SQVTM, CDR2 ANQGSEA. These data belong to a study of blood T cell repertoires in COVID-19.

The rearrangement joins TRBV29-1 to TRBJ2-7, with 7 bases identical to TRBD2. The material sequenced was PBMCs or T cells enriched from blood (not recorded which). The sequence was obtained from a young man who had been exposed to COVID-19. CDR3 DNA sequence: TGCAGCGTTGGGGTTCCTCTCGGGACTACCTACGAGCAGTACTTC. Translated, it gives CSVGVPLGTTYEQYF.